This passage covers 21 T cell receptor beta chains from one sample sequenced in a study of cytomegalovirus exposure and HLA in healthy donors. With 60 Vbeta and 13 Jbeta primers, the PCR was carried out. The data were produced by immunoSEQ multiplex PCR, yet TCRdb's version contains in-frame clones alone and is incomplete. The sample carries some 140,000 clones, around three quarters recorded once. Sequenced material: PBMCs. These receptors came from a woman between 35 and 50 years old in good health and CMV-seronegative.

The CDR3 protein is CASKRLAEITDTQYF. The CDR3 nucleotides read TGTGCCAGCAAAAGACTAGCGGAGATCACAGATACGCAGTATTTT. The V and J genes are TRBV21-1 and TRBJ2-3; the listed D gene, TRBD2, was not tested against the DNA. TRBV21-1 is listed as a pseudogene. CDR3 size: 15 residues.

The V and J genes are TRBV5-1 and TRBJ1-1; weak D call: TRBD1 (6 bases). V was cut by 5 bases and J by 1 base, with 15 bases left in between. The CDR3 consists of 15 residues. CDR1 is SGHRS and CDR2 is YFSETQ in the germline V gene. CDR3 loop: CASSYSPGQNTEAFF. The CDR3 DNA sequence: TGCGCCAGCAGTTACTCACCGGGACAGAACACTGAAGCTTTCTTT.

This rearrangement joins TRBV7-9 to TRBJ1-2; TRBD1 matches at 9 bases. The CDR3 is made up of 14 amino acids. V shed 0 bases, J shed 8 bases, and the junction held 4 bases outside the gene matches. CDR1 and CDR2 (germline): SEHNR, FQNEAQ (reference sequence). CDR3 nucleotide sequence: TGTGCCAGCAGCTTAGCCACAGGGGGCGTCGGCTACACCTTC. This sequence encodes CASSLATGGVGYTF.

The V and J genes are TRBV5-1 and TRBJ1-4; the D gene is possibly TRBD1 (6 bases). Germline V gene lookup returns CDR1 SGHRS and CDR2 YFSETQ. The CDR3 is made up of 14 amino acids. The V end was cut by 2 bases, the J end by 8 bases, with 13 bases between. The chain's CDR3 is CASSLGQPNEKLFF. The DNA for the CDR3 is TGCGCCAGCAGCTTAGGACAGCCCAACGAAAAACTGTTTTTT.

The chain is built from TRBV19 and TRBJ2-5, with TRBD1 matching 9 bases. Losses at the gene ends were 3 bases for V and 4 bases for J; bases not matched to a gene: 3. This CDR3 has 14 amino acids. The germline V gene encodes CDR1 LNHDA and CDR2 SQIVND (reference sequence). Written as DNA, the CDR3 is TGTGCCAGTAGTATCATGACAGGGGGAGAGACCCAGTACTTC. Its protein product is CASSIMTGGETQYF.

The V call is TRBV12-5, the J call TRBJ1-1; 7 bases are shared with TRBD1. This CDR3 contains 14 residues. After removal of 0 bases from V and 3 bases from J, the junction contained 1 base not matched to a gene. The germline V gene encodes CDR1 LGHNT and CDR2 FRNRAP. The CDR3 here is CASGLVQGDTEAFF. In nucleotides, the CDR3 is TGTGCTAGTGGTTTGGTGCAGGGGGACACTGAAGCTTTCTTT.

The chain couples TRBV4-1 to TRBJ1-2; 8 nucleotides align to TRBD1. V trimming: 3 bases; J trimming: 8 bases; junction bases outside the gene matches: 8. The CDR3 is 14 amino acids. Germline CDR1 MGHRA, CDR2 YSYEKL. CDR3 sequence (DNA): TGCGCCAGCAGCCACATCACCGGACAGGGAGGCTACACCTTC. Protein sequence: CASSHITGQGGYTF.

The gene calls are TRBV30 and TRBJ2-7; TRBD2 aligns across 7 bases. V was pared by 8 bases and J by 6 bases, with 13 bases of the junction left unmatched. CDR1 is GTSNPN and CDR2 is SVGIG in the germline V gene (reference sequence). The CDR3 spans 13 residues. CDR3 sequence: CATQRGQGGEQYF. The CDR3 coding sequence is TGTGCCACACAGCGGGGCCAGGGAGGCGAGCAGTACTTC.

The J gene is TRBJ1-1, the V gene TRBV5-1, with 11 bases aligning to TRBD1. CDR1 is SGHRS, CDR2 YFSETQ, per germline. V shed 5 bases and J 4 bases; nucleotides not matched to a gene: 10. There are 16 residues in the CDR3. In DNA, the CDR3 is TGCGCCAGCAGGTGGGACAGGGGGGAGCCGAGCACTGAAGCTTTCTTT. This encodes CASRWDRGEPSTEAFF.

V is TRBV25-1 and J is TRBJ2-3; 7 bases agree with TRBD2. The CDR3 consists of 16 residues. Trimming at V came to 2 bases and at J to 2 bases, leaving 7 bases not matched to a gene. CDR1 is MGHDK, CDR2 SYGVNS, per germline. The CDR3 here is CASSEGASGLTDTQYF. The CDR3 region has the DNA TGTGCCAGCAGTGAAGGGGCTAGCGGACTCACAGATACGCAGTATTTT.

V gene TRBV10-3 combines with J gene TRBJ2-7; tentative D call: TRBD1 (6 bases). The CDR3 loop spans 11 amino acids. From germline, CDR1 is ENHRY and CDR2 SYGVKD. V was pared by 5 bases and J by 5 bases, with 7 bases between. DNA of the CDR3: TGTGCCATCAGTCGGACAGACGAGCAGTACTTC. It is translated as CAISRTDEQYF.

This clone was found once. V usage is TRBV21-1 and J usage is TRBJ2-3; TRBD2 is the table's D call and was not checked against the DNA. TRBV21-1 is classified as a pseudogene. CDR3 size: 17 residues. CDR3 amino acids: CASSPRRLADYTDTQYF. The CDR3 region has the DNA TGTGCCAGCAGCCCCCGTCGACTAGCCGACTACACAGATACGCAGTATTTT.

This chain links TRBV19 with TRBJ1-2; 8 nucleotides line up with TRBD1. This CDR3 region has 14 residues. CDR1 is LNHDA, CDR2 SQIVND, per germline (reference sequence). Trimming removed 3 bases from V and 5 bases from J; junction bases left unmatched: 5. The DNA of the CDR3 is TGTGCCAGTAGTATGGAACAGGGGGTATATGGCTACACCTTC. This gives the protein CASSMEQGVYGYTF.

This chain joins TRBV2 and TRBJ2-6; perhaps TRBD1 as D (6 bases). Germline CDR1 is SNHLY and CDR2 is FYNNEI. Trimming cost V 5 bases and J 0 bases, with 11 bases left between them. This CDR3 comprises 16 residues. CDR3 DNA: TGTGCCAGCAGTCACGACAGGACCTCTGGGGCCAACGTCCTGACTTTC. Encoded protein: CASSHDRTSGANVLTF.

The DNA of the CDR3 is TGTGCCAGCAGCTCCGGGACTCAGAATGGGCCCCAGCATTTT. It codes for CASSSGTQNGPQHF. The rearrangement joins TRBV5-6 to TRBJ1-5, with D tentatively TRBD1 (5 bases). The germline V and J ends were trimmed by 3 bases and 9 bases, with 16 bases remaining between them. CDR1 and CDR2 (germline): SGHDT, YYEEEE. CDR3 length: 14 amino acids.

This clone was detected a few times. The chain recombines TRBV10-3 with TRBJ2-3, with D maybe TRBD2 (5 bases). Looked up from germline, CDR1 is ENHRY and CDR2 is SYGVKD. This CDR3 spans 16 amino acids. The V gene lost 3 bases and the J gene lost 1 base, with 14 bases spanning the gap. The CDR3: CAISDVVGKRTDTQYF. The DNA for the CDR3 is TGTGCCATCAGTGATGTGGTCGGGAAGCGCACAGATACGCAGTATTTT.

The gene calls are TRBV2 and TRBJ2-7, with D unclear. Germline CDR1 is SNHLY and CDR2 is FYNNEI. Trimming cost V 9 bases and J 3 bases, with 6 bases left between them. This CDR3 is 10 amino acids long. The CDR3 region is CASPSYEQYF. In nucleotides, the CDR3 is TGTGCCAGTCCTAGCTACGAGCAGTACTTC.

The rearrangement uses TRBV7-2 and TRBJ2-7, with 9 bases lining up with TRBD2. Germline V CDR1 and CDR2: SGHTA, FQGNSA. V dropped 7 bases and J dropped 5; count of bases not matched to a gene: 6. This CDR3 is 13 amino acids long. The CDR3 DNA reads TGTGCCAGCAAAAAACTAGCGGGCGACGAGCAGTACTTC. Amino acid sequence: CASKKLAGDEQYF.

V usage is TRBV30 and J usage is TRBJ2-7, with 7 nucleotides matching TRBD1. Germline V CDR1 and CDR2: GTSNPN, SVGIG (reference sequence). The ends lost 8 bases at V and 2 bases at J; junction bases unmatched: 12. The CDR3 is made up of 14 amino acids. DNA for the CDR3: TGTGCCAGTTCTCGACAGGGCGTCACCTACGAGCAGTACTTC. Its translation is CASSRQGVTYEQYF.

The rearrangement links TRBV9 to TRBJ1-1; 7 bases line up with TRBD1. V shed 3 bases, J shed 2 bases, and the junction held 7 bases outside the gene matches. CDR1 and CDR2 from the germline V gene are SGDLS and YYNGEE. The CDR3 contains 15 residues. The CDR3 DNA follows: TGTGCCAGCAGCGCAAGGGGGCAGGGTAACACTGAAGCTTTCTTT. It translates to CASSARGQGNTEAFF.

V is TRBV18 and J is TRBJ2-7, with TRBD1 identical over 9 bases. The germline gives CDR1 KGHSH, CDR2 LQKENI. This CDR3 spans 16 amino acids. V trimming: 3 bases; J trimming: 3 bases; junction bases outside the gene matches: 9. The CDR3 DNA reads TGTGCCAGCTCACCTCAAAGACAGGGGGTAGGCTACGAGCAGTACTTC. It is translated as CASSPQRQGVGYEQYF.